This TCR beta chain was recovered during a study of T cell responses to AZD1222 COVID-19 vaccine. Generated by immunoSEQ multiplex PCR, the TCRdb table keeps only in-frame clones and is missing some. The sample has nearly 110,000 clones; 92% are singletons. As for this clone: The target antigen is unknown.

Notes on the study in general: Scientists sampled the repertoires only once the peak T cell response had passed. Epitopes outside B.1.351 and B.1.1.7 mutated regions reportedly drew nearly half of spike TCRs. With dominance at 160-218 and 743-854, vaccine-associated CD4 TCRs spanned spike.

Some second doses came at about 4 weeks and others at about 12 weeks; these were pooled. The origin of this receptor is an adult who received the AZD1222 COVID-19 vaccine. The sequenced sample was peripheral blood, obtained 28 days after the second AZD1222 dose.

CDR3 DNA sequence: TGTGCCTGGAGTGTCCGACAGGGGAGGTACGAGCAGTACTTC. It encodes CAWSVRQGRYEQYF. The chain has TRBV30 and TRBJ2-7, with 8 bases lining up with TRBD1. This CDR3 region has 14 residues. The germline V gene has CDR1 GTSNPN and CDR2 SVGIG (reference sequence). V lost 0 bases and J lost 4; bases outside the gene matches: 5.